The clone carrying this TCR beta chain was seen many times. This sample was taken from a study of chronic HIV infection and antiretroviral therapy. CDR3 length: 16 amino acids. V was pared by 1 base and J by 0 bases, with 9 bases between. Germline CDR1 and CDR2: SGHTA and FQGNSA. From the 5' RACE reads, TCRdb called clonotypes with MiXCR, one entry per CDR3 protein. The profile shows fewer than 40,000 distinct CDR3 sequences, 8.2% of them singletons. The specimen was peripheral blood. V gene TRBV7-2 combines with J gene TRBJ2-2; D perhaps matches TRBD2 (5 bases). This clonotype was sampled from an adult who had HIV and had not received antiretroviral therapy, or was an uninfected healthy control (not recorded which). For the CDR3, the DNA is TGTGCCAGCAGCTTAGGTGCAGCGGCGAACACCGGGGAGCTGTTTTTT. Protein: CASSLGAAANTGELFF.